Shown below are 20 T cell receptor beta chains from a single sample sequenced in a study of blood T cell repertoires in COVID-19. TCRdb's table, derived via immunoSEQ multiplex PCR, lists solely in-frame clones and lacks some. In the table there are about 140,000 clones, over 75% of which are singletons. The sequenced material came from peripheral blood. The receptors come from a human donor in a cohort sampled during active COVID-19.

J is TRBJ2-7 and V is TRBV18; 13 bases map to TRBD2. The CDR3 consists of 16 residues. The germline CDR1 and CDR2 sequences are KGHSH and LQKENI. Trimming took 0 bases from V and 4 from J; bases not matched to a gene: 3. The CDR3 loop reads CASSPPGLAGPYEQYF. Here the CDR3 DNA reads TGTGCCAGCTCACCACCGGGACTAGCGGGACCTTACGAGCAGTACTTC. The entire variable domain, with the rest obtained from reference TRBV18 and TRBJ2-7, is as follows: NAGVMQNPRHLVRRRGQEARLRCSPMKGHSHVYWYRQLPEEGLKFMVYLQKENIIDESGMPKERFSAEFPKEGPSILRIQQVVRGDSAAYFCASSPPGLAGPYEQYFGPGTRLTVT.

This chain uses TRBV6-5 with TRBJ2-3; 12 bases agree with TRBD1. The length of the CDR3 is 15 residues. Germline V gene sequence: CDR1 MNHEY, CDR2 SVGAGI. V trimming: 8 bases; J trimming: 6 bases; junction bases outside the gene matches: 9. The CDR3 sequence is CASARPGQGADTQYF. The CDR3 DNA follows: TGTGCCAGCGCCCGACCGGGACAGGGGGCGGATACGCAGTATTTT.

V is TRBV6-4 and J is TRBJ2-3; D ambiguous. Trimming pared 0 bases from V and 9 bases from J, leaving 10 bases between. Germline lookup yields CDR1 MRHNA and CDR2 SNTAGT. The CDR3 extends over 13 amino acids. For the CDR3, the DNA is TGTGCCAGCAGTGACTCCCCGACATACACGCAGTATTTT. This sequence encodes CASSDSPTYTQYF.

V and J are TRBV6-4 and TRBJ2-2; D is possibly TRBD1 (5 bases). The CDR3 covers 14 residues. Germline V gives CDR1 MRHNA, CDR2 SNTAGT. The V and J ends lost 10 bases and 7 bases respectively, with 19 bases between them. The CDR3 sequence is CATRLDLGVGELFF. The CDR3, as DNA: TGTGCCACCCGCCTCGATTTAGGGGTCGGGGAGCTGTTTTTT.

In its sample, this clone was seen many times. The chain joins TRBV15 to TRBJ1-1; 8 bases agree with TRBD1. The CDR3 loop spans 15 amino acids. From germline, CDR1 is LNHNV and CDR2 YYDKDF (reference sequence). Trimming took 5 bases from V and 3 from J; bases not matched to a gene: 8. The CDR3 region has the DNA TGTGCCACCAGCGGTGTAGCGGACAGGGACACTGAAGCTTTCTTT. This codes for CATSGVADRDTEAFF.

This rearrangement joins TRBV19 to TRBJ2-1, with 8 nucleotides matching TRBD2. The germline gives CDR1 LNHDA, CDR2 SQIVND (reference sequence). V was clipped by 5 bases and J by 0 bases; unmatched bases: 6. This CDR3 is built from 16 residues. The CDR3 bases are TGTGCCAGTAGTCCCTATAGCGGGAACTCCTACAATGAGCAGTTCTTC. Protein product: CASSPYSGNSYNEQFF.

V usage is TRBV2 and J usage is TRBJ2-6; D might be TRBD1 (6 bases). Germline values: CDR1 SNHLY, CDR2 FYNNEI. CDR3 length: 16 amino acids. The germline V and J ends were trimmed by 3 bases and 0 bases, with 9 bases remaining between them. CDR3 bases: TGTGCCAGCAGTGAGGACAGCCGCTCTGGGGCCAACGTCCTGACTTTC. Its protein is CASSEDSRSGANVLTF.

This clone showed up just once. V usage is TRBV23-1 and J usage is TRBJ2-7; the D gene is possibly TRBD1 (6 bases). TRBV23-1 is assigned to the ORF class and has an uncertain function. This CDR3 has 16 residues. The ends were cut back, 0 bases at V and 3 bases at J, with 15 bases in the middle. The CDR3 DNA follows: TGCGCCAGCAGTCAATCGTCAGGGGCCATGGGCTACGAGCAGTACTTC. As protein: CASSQSSGAMGYEQYF.

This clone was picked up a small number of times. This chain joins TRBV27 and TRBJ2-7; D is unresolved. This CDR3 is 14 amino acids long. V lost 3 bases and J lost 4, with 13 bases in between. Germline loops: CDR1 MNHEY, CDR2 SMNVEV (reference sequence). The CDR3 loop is CASSFRSFGYEQYF. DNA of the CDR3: TGTGCCAGCAGTTTCAGAAGCTTCGGGTACGAGCAGTACTTC.

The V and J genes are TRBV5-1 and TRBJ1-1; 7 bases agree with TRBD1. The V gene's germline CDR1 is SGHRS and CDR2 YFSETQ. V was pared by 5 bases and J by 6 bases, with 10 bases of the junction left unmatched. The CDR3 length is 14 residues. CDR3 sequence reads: CASSIQTGRPEAFF. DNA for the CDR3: TGCGCCAGCAGTATCCAGACAGGGCGGCCTGAAGCTTTCTTT.

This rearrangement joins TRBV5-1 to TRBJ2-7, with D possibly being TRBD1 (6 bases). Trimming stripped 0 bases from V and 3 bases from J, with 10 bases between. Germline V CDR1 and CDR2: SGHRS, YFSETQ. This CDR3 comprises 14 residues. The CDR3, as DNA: TGCGCCAGCAGCTTGGACAGGGCCGGCTACGAGCAGTACTTC. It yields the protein CASSLDRAGYEQYF.

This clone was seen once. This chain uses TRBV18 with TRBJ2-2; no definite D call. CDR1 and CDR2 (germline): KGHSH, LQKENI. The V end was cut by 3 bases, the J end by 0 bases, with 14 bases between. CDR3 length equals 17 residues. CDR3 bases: TGTGCCAGCTCACCGAATATTGACTTTTCGAACACCGGGGAGCTGTTTTTT. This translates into CASSPNIDFSNTGELFF.

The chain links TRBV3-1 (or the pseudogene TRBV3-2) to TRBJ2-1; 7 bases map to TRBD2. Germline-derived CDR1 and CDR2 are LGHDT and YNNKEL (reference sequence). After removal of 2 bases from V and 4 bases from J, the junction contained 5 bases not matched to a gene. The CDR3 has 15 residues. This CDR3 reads CASSQNPGGYNEQFF. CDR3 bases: TGTGCCAGCAGCCAAAACCCGGGAGGATACAATGAGCAGTTCTTC.

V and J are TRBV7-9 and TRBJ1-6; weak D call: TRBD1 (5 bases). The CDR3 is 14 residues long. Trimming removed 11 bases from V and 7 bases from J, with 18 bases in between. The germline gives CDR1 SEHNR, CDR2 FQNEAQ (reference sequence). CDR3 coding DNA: TGTGCCGTTCCGGGCGGGACGGAAAATTCACCCCTCCACTTT. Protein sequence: CAVPGGTENSPLHF.

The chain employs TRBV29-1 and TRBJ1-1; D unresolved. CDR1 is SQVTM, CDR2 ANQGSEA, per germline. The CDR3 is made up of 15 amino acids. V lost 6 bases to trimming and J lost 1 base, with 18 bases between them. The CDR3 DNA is TGCAGCGTCCTTCCGCAGCCCGCGGAGAACACTGAAGCTTTCTTT. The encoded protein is CSVLPQPAENTEAFF.

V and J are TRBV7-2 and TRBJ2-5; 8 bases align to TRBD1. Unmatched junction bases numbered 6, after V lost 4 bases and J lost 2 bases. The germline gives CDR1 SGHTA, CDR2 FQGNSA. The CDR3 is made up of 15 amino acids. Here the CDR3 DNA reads TGTGCCAGCAGCTCCGGACAGGGCTTACAAGAGACCCAGTACTTC. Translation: CASSSGQGLQETQYF.

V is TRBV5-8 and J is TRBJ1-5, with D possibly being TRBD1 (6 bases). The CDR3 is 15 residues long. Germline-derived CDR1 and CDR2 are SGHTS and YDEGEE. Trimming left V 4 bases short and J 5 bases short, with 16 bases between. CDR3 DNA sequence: TGTGCCAGCAGCAACCGGTGGGGGGGCGATCAGCCCCAGCATTTT. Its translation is CASSNRWGGDQPQHF.

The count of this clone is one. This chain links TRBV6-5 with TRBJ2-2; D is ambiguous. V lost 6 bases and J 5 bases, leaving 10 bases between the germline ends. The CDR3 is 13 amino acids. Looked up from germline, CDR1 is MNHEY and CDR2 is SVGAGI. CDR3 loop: CASSMGDTGELFF. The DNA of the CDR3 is TGTGCCAGCAGCATGGGCGATACCGGGGAGCTGTTTTTT.

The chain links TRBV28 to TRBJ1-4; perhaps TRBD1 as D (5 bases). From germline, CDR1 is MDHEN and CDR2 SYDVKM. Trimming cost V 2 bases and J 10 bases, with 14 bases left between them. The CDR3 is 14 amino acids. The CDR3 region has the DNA TGTGCCAGCAGTTTAGGCGGGGCGATGGGAAAACTGTTTTTT. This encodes CASSLGGAMGKLFF.

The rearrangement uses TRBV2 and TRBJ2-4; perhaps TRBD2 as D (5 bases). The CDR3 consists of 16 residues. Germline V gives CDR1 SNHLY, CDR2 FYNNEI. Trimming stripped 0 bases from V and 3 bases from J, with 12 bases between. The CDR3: CASSEAKGARKNIQYF. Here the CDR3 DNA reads TGTGCCAGCAGTGAAGCGAAGGGAGCCCGCAAAAACATTCAGTACTTC.